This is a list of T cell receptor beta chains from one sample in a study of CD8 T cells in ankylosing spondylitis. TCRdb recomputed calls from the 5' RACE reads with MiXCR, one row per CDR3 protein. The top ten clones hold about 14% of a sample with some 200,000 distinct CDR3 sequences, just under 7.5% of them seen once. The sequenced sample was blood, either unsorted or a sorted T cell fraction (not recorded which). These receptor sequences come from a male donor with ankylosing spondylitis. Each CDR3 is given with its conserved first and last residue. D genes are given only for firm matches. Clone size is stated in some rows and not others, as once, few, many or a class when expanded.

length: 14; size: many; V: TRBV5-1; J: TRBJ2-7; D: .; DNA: TGCGCCAGCAGCTTGGGCTCCACTTCCTACGAGCAGTACTTC; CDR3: CASSLGSTSYEQYF
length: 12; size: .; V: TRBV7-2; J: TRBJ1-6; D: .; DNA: TGTGCCAGCACGCTATTTAATTCACCCCTCCACTTT; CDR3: CASTLFNSPLHF
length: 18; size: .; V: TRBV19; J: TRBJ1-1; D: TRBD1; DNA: TGTGCCAGTAGTGATAACTACCCGGGACAGGGGTTGAACACTGAAGCTTTCTTT; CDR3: CASSDNYPGQGLNTEAFF
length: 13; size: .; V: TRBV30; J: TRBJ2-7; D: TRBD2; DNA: TGTGCCTGGAAATTGCGGGAGGTCTACGAGCAGTACTTC; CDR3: CAWKLREVYEQYF
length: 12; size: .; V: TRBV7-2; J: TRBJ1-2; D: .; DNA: TGTGCCACCTTTTCCGGGGGGGAAGGCTACACCTTC; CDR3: CATFSGGEGYTF
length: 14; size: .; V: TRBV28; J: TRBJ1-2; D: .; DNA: TGTGCCAGCAGTTTTACGACACGGGGGTATGGCTACACCTTC; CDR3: CASSFTTRGYGYTF
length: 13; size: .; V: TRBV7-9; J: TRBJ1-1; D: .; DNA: TGTGCCAGCTGCGGTCACTTGAACACTGAAGCTTTCTTT; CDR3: CASCGHLNTEAFF
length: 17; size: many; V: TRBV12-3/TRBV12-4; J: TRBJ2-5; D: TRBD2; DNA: TGTGCCAGCAGTTTAGGGCGACTAGCGGGGGTGCAAGAGACCCAGTACTTC; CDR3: CASSLGRLAGVQETQYF
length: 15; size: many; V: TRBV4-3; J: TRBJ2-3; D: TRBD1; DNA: TGCGCCAGCGCACGACAGGGGAGAAGCACAGATACGCAGTATTTT; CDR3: CASARQGRSTDTQYF
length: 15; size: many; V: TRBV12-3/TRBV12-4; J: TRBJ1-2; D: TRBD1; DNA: TGTGCCAGCAGTCCCGGACAGGTGGCGTACTATGGCTACACCTTC; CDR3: CASSPGQVAYYGYTF
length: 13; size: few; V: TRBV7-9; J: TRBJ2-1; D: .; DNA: TGTGCCACCCTGCGGCCCCCTGGGAATGAGCAGTTCTTC; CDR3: CATLRPPGNEQFF
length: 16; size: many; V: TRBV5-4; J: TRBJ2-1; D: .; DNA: TGTGCCAGCAGCTATCTCAACCAGGGGCCCTACAATGAGCAGTTCTTC; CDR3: CASSYLNQGPYNEQFF
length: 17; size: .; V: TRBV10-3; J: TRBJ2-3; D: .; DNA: TGTGCCATCAGTGGAACGGTTGCGGCGGGACGCACAGATACGCAGTATTTT; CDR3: CAISGTVAAGRTDTQYF
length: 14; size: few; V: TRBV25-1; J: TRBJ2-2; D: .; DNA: TGTGCCAGCAGTGATCTGGGTTTCAAGGGGGAGCTGTTTTTT; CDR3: CASSDLGFKGELFF
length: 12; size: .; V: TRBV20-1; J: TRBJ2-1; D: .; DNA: TGCAGTGCTAGTACGGCCGACAATGAGCAGTTCTTC; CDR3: CSASTADNEQFF
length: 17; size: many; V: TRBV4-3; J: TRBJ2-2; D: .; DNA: TGCGCCAGCAGCCAAGGGACGGGAGCAACTTTGCCCGGGGAGCTGTTTTTT; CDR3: CASSQGTGATLPGELFF
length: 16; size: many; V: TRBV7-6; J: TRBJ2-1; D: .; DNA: TGTGCCAGCAGCTTCCTCGGAGAGAGGGCCCTGGAGGAGCAGTTCTTC; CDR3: CASSFLGERALEEQFF
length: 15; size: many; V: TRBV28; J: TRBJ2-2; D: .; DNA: TGTGCCAGCAGTACGAGAGTATCGAACACCGGGGAGCTGTTTTTT; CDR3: CASSTRVSNTGELFF
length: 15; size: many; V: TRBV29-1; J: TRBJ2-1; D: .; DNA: TGCAGCGTTGAAGATTGGGACCGTGCCTACAATGAGCAGTTCTTC; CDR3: CSVEDWDRAYNEQFF
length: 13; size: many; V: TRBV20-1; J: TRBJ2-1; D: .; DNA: TGCAGTGCCGTCAGAGAAACCTACAATGAGCAGTTCTTC; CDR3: CSAVRETYNEQFF
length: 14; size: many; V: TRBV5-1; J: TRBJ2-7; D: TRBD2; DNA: TGCGCCAGCAGCTTGAAGCGGGGGCGATACGAGCAGTACTTC; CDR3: CASSLKRGRYEQYF
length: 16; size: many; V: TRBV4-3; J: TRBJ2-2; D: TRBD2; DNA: TGCGCCAGCAGCCACCTCCCTAGCGGAGTAACCGGGGAGCTGTTTTTT; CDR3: CASSHLPSGVTGELFF
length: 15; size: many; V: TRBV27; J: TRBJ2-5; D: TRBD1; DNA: TGTGCCAGCAGTTCTGTTGGGACAGGGGAGGAGACCCAGTACTTC; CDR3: CASSSVGTGEETQYF
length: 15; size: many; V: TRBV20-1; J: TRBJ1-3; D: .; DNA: TGCAGTGCTGGACCACGTCGACCCTCTGGAAACACCATATATTTT; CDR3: CSAGPRRPSGNTIYF
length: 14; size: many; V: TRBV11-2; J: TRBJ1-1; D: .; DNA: TGTGCCAGCAGCTTAGCCGCGGTGAACACTGAAGCTTTCTTT; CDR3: CASSLAAVNTEAFF
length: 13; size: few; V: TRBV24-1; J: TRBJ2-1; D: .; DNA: TGTGCCACCGCCTCTGCCTCGTGGAATGAGCAGTTCTTC; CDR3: CATASASWNEQFF
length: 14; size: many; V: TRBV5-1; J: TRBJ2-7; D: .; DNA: TGCGCCAGCAGCCCGGCCCAAGCGCCCTACGAGCAGTACTTC; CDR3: CASSPAQAPYEQYF
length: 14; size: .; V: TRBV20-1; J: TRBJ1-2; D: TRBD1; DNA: TGCAGTGCTAGAGATTGGGCAGGGGGCTTTGGCTACACCTTC; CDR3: CSARDWAGGFGYTF
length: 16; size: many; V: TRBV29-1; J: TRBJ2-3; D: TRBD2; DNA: TGCAGCGTTGTCGGCCTAGCGGGAGAAGTCGCAGATACGCAGTATTTT; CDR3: CSVVGLAGEVADTQYF
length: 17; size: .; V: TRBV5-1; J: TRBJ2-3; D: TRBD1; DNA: TGCGCCAGCAGCGCTTCCCCGGGACAGGGGGCCGTAGATACGCAGTATTTT; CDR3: CASSASPGQGAVDTQYF
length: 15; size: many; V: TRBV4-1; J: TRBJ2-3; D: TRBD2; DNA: TGCGCCAGCAGCCACCTAGCGGGAGGGGAAGATACGCAGTATTTT; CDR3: CASSHLAGGEDTQYF
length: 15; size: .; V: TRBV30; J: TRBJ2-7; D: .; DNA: TGTGCCTGGAGTGTAAGAAACAGTGATAGGTACGAGCAGTACTTC; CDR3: CAWSVRNSDRYEQYF
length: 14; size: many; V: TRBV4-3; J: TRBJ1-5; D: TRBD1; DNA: TGCGCCAGCAGCCCGGACAGGGGGTATCAGCCCCAGCATTTT; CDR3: CASSPDRGYQPQHF
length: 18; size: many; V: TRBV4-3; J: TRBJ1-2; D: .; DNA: TGCGCCAGCAGCCAGGTCCTTCCTGTGGGACCGGACGACTATGGCTACACCTTC; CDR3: CASSQVLPVGPDDYGYTF
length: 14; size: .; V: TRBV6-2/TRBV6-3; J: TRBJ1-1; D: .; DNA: TGTGCCAGCACCCTGACAGGTAAAAACACTGAAGCTTTCTTT; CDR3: CASTLTGKNTEAFF
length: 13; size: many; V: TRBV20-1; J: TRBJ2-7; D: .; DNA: TGCAGTGCTAGGGCGAGGAGCTCCTACGAGCAGTACTTC; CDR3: CSARARSSYEQYF
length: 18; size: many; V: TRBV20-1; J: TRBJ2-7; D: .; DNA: TGCAGTGCTAGAGATCCCTTGGGGGATAGCGGTATACCCTACGAGCAGTACTTC; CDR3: CSARDPLGDSGIPYEQYF
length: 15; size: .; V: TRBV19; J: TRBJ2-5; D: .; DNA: TGTGCCAGTAGTATTTTAGGACAGCCCCAAGAGACCCAGTACTTC; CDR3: CASSILGQPQETQYF
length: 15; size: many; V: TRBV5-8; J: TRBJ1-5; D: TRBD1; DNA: TGTGCCAGCAGCGGCGGGACAGTGAACAATCAGCCCCAGCATTTT; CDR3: CASSGGTVNNQPQHF
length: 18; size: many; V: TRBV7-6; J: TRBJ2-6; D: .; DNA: TGTGCCAGCAGCTTATTATGGCGAGGACGCTCTGGGGCCAACGTCCTGACTTTC; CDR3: CASSLLWRGRSGANVLTF
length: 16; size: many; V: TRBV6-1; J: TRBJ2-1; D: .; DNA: TGTGCCAGCAGTCCCGGGCCTCAAGTCCCCTACAATGAGCAGTTCTTC; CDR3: CASSPGPQVPYNEQFF
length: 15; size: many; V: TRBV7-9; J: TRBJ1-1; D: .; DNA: TGTGCCAGCAGATATATAGACAGAATGAACACTGAAGCTTTCTTT; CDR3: CASRYIDRMNTEAFF
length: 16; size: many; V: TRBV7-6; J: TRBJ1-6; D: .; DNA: TGTGCCAGCAGTCCTGGGGGACCGTCCTATAATTCACCCCTCCACTTT; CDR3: CASSPGGPSYNSPLHF
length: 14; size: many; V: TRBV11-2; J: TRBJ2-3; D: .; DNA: TGTGCCAGCAGCATGGGACCATACACAGATACGCAGTATTTT; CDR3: CASSMGPYTDTQYF